Shown below are 9 T cell receptor beta chains from a single sample sequenced in a study of shared clonotypes between healthy human individuals. As defined, naive CD8 cells were CD45RO-negative and positively selected for CCR7, with terminally differentiated effector memory CD45RA+ cells excluded. Assay: immunoSEQ multiplex PCR; the TCRdb copy retains only in-frame clones and omits some. The sample includes 2 million to 2.5 million clones, 85% to 95% of them seen just once. Source material: naive CD8+ T cells from PBMCs. The receptors stem from a man aged 18 to 35 in good health. Some clones in this sample may be carry-over from other donors' samples.

This chain joins TRBV4-1 and TRBJ2-7; D is perhaps TRBD1 or TRBD2 (5 bases each). Trimming stripped 1 base from V and 6 bases from J, with 13 bases between. This CDR3 region has 14 residues. Germline CDR1 reads MGHRA; CDR2 reads YSYEKL. CDR3 in amino acids: CASSQVQRTLEQYF. The CDR3, as DNA: TGCGCCAGCAGCCAAGTACAGCGGACACTCGAGCAGTACTTC.

This sequence joins TRBV11-2 and TRBJ2-6, with 8 bases aligning to TRBD1. V lost 2 bases and J lost 0; bases outside the gene matches: 9. CDR1 SGHAT and CDR2 FQNNGV come from the germline V gene. CDR3 length equals 19 residues. In DNA form, the CDR3 reads TGTGCCAGCAGCTTACCTAAGGGACAGGCAGTCTCTGGGGCCAACGTCCTGACTTTC. This sequence encodes CASSLPKGQAVSGANVLTF.

In the case of this clone: This specimen includes other DNA sequences encoding the same CDR3. J is TRBJ2-6 and V is TRBV2; D call uncertain. Germline CDR1 and CDR2: SNHLY and FYNNEI. Trimming removed 8 bases from V and 2 bases from J, with 7 bases in between. The CDR3 length is 13 residues. The CDR3 nucleotides are TGTGCCAGCTTTAGTGCTGGGGCCAACGTCCTGACTTTC. It codes for CASFSAGANVLTF.

The chain combines TRBV10-3 with TRBJ2-2, with 15 bases identical to TRBD2. CDR1 ENHRY and CDR2 SYGVKD come from the germline V gene. V shed 0 bases and J 3 bases; nucleotides not matched to a gene: 5. There are 19 residues in the CDR3. CDR3 protein: CAISESGTSGRPYTGELFF. CDR3 coding DNA: TGTGCCATCAGTGAGTCGGGGACTAGCGGGAGGCCGTACACCGGGGAGCTGTTTTTT.

V and J are TRBV9 and TRBJ1-5; possibly TRBD1 for D (5 bases). The germline V gene encodes CDR1 SGDLS and CDR2 YYNGEE. V was shortened by 5 bases and J by 4 bases, with 22 bases between the two germline ends. This CDR3 has 17 residues. The CDR3 bases are TGTGCCAGCAGGAGAAGGACACGGGGGAGACTGAATCAGCCCCAGCATTTT. This translates into CASRRRTRGRLNQPQHF.

The chain joins TRBV4-1 to TRBJ2-7; D might be TRBD1 (6 bases). This CDR3 contains 14 residues. Germline V gene lookup returns CDR1 MGHRA and CDR2 YSYEKL. Trimming shortened V by 4 bases and J by 4 bases, and 14 bases separated the two germline ends. The CDR3 protein is CASSRARGIYEQYF. CDR3 coding DNA: TGCGCCAGCAGCCGGGCAAGGGGGATATACGAGCAGTACTTC.

V and J are TRBV27 and TRBJ2-1, with 7 bases identical to TRBD2. CDR3 length: 15 residues. Trimming at V came to 6 bases and at J to 2 bases, leaving 7 bases not matched to a gene. Germline values: CDR1 MNHEY, CDR2 SMNVEV (reference sequence). The CDR3 loop reads CASSQGLVPYNEQFF. The CDR3 nucleotides are TGTGCCAGCAGCCAAGGACTAGTCCCCTACAATGAGCAGTTCTTC.

This chain joins TRBV2 and TRBJ2-5; no firm D call. This CDR3 has 12 amino acids. Germline lookup yields CDR1 SNHLY and CDR2 FYNNEI. The V gene lost 2 bases and the J gene lost 0 bases, with 1 base spanning the gap. CDR3 protein: CASSEYQETQYF. The CDR3 region has the DNA TGTGCCAGCAGTGAATACCAAGAGACCCAGTACTTC.

This chain connects TRBV4-1 to TRBJ1-6; a weak D match, TRBD1 (6 bases). Germline V gene data show CDR1 as MGHRA and CDR2 as YSYEKL. The V end lost 6 bases, the J end lost 6 bases, and 15 bases lay between the germline ends. The CDR3 runs 15 residues. DNA for the CDR3: TGCGCCAGCAGTCTGCTTGGGGGGCCTAATTCACCCCTCCACTTT. Amino acid sequence: CASSLLGGPNSPLHF.